What follows are 8 T cell receptor beta chains derived from one specimen sequenced in a study of T-cell reconstitution after alpha-beta-depleted transplantation in children. Unique molecular identifiers were incorporated during preparation of the TCRbeta library. From the PCR reads, TCRdb called clonotypes with MiXCR, one entry per CDR3 protein. This table holds about 460,000 distinct CDR3 sequences, roughly 10% found once. This specimen was PBMCs, mostly from graft donor cells, taken 180 days after TCRalphabeta/CD19-depleted stem cell transplant. These receptors all come from a female patient aged 2-15 years who had a stem cell transplant for aplastic anemia, so the T cells may come from the graft donor.

This clonotype was detected only a few times. The chain uses TRBV5-1 and TRBJ2-1; TRBD2 agrees at 14 bases. Per germline, CDR1 SGHRS and CDR2 YFSETQ. CDR3 size: 19 residues. Unmatched junction bases numbered 13, after V lost 7 bases and J lost 1 base. Written as DNA, the CDR3 is TGCGCCAGCCAATTGGGACTAGCGGGAGTAGGGGGGTCCTACAATGAGCAGTTCTTC. Translation: CASQLGLAGVGGSYNEQFF.

This clonotype showed up just a few times. The V gene is TRBV11-2, the J gene TRBJ2-7; 10 bases fit TRBD2. This CDR3 is 18 amino acids long. Germline V gene data show CDR1 as SGHAT and CDR2 as FQNNGV. After removal of 4 bases from V and 0 bases from J, the junction contained 12 bases not matched to a gene. CDR3 sequence: CASSSRGEASGSSYEQYF. The CDR3 bases are TGTGCCAGCAGCTCCCGAGGTGAGGCTAGCGGGAGCTCCTACGAGCAGTACTTC.

V is TRBV11-2 and J is TRBJ2-5, with 14 positions matching TRBD2. The V segment lost 3 bases and the J segment 5 bases; nucleotides outside the gene matches: 14. This CDR3 has 19 amino acids. In germline, CDR1 is SGHAT, CDR2 FQNNGV. The CDR3 region is CASSFRLAGGLGVRETQYF. The CDR3 coding sequence is TGTGCCAGCAGCTTCCGACTAGCGGGAGGGCTTGGTGTTAGGGAGACCCAGTACTTC.

The V and J genes are TRBV7-2 and TRBJ2-1; the D gene could be TRBD1 or TRBD2 (7 bases each). The germline V gene encodes CDR1 SGHTA and CDR2 FQGNSA. Trimming took off 7 bases at V and 7 bases at J, with 17 bases between the two ends. This CDR3 has 14 residues. The CDR3 region has the DNA TGTGCCAGCACCCTTAGGGAGGGGGCGAATGAGCAGTTCTTC. It specifies CASTLREGANEQFF.

This chain connects TRBV15 to TRBJ2-1; no clear D. The germline V gene encodes CDR1 LNHNV and CDR2 YYDKDF (reference sequence). The CDR3 loop spans 15 amino acids. Trimming took 1 base from V and 5 from J, leaving 12 bases between them. CDR3 sequence: CATSRAPWADNEQFF. The CDR3, as DNA: TGTGCCACCAGCAGAGCCCCCTGGGCAGACAATGAGCAGTTCTTC.

This clonotype was found many times. The chain carries TRBV11-2 and TRBJ2-7; D is uncertain. Germline lookup yields CDR1 SGHAT and CDR2 FQNNGV. The V and J ends lost 2 bases and 0 bases respectively, with 14 bases between them. The CDR3 sequence is 16 residues long. Here the CDR3 DNA reads TGTGCCAGCAGCTTATCCGACTCACCGACCTCCTACGAGCAGTACTTC. Translating gives CASSLSDSPTSYEQYF.

The gene calls are TRBV28 and TRBJ2-3, with D perhaps TRBD2 (5 bases). The ends were cut back, 5 bases at V and 1 base at J, with 16 bases in the middle. Germline CDR1 MDHEN, CDR2 SYDVKM. The CDR3 is made up of 16 amino acids. CDR3 sequence (DNA): TGTGCCAGCAGTCCTCACTTAGCGACCCGCACAGATACGCAGTATTTT. Amino acids: CASSPHLATRTDTQYF. Variable domain in full (rest from reference TRBV28 and TRBJ2-3): DVKVTQSSRYLVKRTGEKVFLECVQDMDHENMFWYRQDPGLGLRLIYFSYDVKMKEKGDIPEGYSVSREKKERFSLILESASTNQTSMYLCASSPHLATRTDTQYFGPGTRLTVL.

The chain combines TRBV5-1 with TRBJ1-5, with D uncertain. Germline V lookup: CDR1 SGHRS, CDR2 YFSETQ. V shed 4 bases and J shed 5 bases, with 7 bases lying between them. This CDR3 region has 12 residues. The CDR3, as DNA: TGCGCCAGCAGCCACAGTGATCAGCCCCAGCATTTT. The encoded protein is CASSHSDQPQHF.